These T cell receptor beta chains were read from a single sample in a study of T-cell memory formation after mild COVID-19. Via MiXCR, TCRdb re-called the 5' RACE reads, giving one row per CDR3 protein. This table has 300,000 or so distinct CDR3 sequences, approximately 16% appearing once. The sample was PBMCs or a T cell subset sorted from them (not recorded which). The receptor source for this set is a man younger than 30 who had mild COVID-19 (a few samples of this study predate the infection). Cell type and time point are not known. Each CDR3 is given with its conserved first and last residue. Each record gives: V gene, J gene, clone size, D gene, CDR3 length, CDR3 protein, CDR3 DNA. D genes are given only for firm matches. Clone size is stated in some rows and not others, as once, few, many or a class when expanded.

TRBV7-2	TRBJ1-6	few	.	17	CASSPVGATNNNSPLHF	TGTGCCAGCAGCCCCGTGGGAGCTACGAACAATAATTCACCCCTCCACTTT
TRBV5-1	TRBJ2-5	few	.	12	CASTGQQETQYF	TGCGCCAGTACAGGACAGCAAGAGACCCAGTACTTC
TRBV6-1	TRBJ2-5	.	TRBD1	14	CASSEWTGIETQYF	TGTGCCAGCAGTGAATGGACAGGGATAGAGACCCAGTACTTC
TRBV6-1	TRBJ1-1	few	.	12	CASTPGRTEAFF	TGTGCCAGCACCCCGGGTCGGACTGAAGCTTTCTTT
TRBV7-2	TRBJ2-2	few	.	15	CASSLETVNTGELFF	TGTGCCAGCAGCTTGGAAACGGTCAACACCGGGGAGCTGTTTTTT
TRBV20-1	TRBJ1-2	few	.	12	CSVRTPGYGYTF	TGCAGTGTAAGGACCCCGGGCTATGGCTACACCTTC
TRBV6-6	TRBJ2-3	.	TRBD2	17	CASSYSDGRGGPDTQYF	TGTGCCAGCAGTTACTCCGATGGGCGGGGGGGCCCAGATACGCAGTATTTT
TRBV29-1	TRBJ1-1	few	.	13	CSVARLGAPEAFF	TGCAGCGTTGCCCGGTTGGGCGCCCCTGAAGCTTTCTTT
TRBV9	TRBJ1-2	.	TRBD1	12	CASSAYRGGYTF	TGTGCCAGCAGCGCCTACAGGGGTGGCTACACCTTC
TRBV6-2/TRBV6-3	TRBJ2-2	few	.	14	CASSLRQHTGELFF	TGTGCCAGCAGTCTTCGACAGCACACCGGGGAGCTGTTTTTT
TRBV7-9	TRBJ2-7	.	.	14	CASSLWPGGHEQYF	TGTGCCAGCAGCTTATGGCCAGGTGGCCACGAGCAGTACTTC